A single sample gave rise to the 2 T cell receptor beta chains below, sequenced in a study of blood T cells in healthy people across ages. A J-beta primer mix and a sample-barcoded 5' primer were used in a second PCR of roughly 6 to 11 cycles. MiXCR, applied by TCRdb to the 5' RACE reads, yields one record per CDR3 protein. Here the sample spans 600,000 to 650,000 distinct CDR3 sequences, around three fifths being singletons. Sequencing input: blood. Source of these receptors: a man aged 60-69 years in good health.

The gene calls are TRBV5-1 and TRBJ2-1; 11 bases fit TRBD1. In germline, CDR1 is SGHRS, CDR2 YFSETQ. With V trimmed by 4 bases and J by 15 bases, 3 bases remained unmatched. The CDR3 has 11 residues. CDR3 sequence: CASSPGTGGFF. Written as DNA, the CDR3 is TGCGCCAGCAGCCCCGGGACAGGGGGGTTCTTC.

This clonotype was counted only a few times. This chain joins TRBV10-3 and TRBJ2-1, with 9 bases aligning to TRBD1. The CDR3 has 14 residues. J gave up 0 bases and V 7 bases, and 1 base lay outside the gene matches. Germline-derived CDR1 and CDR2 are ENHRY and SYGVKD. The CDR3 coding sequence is TGTGCCATCATGGGACAGGGCTCCTACAATGAGCAGTTCTTC. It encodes CAIMGQGSYNEQFF.